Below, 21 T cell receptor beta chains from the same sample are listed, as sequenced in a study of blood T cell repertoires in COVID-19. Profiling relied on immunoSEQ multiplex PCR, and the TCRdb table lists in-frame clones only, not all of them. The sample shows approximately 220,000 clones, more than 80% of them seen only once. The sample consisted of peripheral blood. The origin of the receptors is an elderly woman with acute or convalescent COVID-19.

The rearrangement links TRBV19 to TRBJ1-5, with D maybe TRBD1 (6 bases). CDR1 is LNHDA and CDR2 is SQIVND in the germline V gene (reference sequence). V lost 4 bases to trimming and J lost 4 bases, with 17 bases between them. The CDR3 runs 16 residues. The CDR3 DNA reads TGTGCCAGTAGTAGCCAGCCCGGGACAATAAATCAGCCCCAGCATTTT. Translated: CASSSQPGTINQPQHF.

CDR3 sequence: CASSVTGPNSPLHF. The CDR3 DNA reads as TGTGCCAGCAGCGTGACAGGGCCCAATTCACCCCTCCACTTT. The chain is built from TRBV6-5 and TRBJ1-6, with 7 bases identical to TRBD1. The CDR3 loop spans 14 amino acids. J was trimmed by 7 bases and V by 6 bases; bases with no gene match: 6. Germline V gene data show CDR1 as MNHEY and CDR2 as SVGAGI.

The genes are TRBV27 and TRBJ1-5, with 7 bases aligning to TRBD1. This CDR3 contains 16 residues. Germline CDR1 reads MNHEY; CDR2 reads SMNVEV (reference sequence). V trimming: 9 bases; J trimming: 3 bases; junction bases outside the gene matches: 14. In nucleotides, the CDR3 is TGTGCCAGTCGGAGACAGGGTACTGTGTACAATCAGCCCCAGCATTTT. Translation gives CASRRQGTVYNQPQHF.

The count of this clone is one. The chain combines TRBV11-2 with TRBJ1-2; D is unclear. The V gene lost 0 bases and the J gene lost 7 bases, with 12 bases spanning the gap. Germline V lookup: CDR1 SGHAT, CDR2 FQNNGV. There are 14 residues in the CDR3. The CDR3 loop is CASSLELVAAGYTF. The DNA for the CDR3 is TGTGCCAGCAGCTTAGAGCTAGTTGCGGCTGGCTACACCTTC.

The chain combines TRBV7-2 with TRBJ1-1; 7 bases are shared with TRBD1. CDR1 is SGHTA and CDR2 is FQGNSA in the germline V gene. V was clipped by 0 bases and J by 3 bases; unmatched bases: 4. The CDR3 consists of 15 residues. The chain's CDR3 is CASSLALGGYTEAFF. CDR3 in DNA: TGTGCCAGCAGCTTAGCCCTAGGGGGCTACACTGAAGCTTTCTTT.

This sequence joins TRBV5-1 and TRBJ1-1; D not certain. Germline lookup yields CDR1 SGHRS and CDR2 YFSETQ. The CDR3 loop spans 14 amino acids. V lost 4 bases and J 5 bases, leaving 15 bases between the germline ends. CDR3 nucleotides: TGCGCCAGCAGCCGGCTTTGGGTCGGGACTGAAGCTTTCTTT. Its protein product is CASSRLWVGTEAFF.

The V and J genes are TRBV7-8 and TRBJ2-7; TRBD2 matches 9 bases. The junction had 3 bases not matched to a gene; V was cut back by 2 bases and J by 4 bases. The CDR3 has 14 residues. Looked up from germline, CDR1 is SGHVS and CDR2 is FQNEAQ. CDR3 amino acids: CASSLTLAGYEQYF. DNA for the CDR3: TGTGCCAGCAGCTTAACACTAGCGGGTTACGAGCAGTACTTC.

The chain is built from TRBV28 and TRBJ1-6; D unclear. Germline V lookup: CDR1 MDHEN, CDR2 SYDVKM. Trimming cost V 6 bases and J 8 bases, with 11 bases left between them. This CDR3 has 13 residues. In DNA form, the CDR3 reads TGTGCCAGCAGGTGGAGGAGAGATTCACCCCTCCACTTT. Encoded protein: CASRWRRDSPLHF.

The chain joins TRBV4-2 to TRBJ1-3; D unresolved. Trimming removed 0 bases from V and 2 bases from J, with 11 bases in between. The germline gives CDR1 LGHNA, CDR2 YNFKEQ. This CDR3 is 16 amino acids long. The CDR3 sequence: CASSQEVRGPGNTIYF. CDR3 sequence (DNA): TGTGCCAGCAGCCAAGAGGTCCGGGGTCCTGGAAACACCATATATTTT.

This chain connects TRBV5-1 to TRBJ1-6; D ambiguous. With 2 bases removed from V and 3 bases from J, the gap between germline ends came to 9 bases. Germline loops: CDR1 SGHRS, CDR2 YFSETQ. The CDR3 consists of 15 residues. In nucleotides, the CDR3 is TGCGCCAGCAGCTTTGCAGGAGGCTATAATTCACCCCTCCACTTT. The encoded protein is CASSFAGGYNSPLHF. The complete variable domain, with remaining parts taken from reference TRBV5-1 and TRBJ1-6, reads KAGVTQTPRYLIKTRGQQVTLSCSPISGHRSVSWYQQTPGQGLQFLFEYFSETQRNKGNFPGRFSGRQFSNSRSEMNVSTLELGDSALYLCASSFAGGYNSPLHFGNGTRLTVT.

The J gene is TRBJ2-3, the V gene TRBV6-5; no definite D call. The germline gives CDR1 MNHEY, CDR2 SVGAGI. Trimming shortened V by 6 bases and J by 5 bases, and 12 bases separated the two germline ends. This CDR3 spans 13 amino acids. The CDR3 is CASSYRRRDTQYF. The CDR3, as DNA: TGTGCCAGCAGCTACCGAAGGAGAGATACGCAGTATTTT.

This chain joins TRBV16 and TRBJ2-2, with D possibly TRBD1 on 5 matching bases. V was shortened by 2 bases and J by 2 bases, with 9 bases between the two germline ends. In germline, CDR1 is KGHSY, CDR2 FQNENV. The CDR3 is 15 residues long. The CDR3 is CASSQDSLNTGELFF. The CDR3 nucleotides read TGTGCCAGCAGCCAAGACAGTCTTAACACCGGGGAGCTGTTTTTT. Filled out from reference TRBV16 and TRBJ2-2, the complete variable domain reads GEEVAQTPKHLVRGEGQKAKLYCAPIKGHSYVFWYQQVLKNEFKFLISFQNENVFDETGMPKERFSAKCLPNSPCSLEIQATKLEDSAVYFCASSQDSLNTGELFFGEGSRLTVL.

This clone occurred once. The CDR3 sequence: CASSPQSGGFYEQYF. The CDR3 nucleotides read TGTGCCAGCAGCCCCCAATCGGGGGGGTTCTACGAGCAGTACTTC. J is TRBJ2-7 and V is TRBV7-2, with 8 bases fitting TRBD2. The CDR3 sequence is 15 residues long. After removal of 5 bases from V and 3 bases from J, the junction contained 9 bases not matched to a gene. The V gene's germline CDR1 is SGHTA and CDR2 FQGNSA.

In nucleotides, the CDR3 is TGTGCCAGCTCACCTTCGGCGGGGGGTTACTCGGATGAGCAGTTCTTC. It yields the protein CASSPSAGGYSDEQFF. The chain carries TRBV18 and TRBJ2-1; 8 bases match TRBD2. The CDR3 is made up of 16 amino acids. Trimming took 3 bases from V and 8 from J; bases not matched to a gene: 12. The germline V gene has CDR1 KGHSH and CDR2 LQKENI.

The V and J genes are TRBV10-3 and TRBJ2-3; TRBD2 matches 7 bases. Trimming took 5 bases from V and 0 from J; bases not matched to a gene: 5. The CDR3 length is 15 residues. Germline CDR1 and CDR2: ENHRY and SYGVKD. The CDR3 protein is CAISSGDPSTDTQYF. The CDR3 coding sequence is TGTGCCATCAGTAGCGGGGACCCGAGCACAGATACGCAGTATTTT.

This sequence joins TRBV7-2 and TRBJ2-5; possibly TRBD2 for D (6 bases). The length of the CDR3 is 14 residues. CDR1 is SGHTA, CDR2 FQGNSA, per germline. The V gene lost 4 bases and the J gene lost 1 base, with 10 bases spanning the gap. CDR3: CASSSGLVQETQYF. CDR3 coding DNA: TGTGCCAGCAGCTCGGGACTGGTCCAAGAGACCCAGTACTTC.

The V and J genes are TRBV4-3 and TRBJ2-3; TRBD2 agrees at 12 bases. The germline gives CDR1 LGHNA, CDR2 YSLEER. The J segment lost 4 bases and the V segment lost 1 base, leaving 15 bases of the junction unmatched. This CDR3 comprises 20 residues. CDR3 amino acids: CASSQAPSSGGAFIPDTQYF. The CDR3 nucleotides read TGCGCCAGCAGCCAAGCACCCTCTAGCGGGGGGGCCTTTATCCCAGATACGCAGTATTTT.

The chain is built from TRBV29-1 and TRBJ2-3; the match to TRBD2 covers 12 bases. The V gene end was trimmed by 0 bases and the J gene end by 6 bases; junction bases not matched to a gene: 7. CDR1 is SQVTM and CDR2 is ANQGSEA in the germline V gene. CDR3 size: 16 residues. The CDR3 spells CSVEDRLAGGLDTQYF. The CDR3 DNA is TGCAGCGTTGAAGATCGGCTAGCGGGAGGGCTGGATACGCAGTATTTT.

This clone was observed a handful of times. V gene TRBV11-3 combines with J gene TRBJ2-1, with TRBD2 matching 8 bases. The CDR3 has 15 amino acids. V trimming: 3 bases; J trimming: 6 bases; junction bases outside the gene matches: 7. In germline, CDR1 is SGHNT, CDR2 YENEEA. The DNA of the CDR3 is TGTGCCAGCAGCTTCGGACTAGCCTCCGTCAATGAGCAGTTCTTC. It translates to CASSFGLASVNEQFF.

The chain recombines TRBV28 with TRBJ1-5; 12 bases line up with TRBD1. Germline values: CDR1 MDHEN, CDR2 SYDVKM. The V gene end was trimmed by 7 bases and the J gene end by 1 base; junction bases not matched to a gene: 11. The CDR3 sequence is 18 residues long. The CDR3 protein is CASKTGTGGGWSNQPQHF. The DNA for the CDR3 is TGTGCCAGCAAAACCGGGACAGGGGGCGGTTGGAGCAATCAGCCCCAGCATTTT.

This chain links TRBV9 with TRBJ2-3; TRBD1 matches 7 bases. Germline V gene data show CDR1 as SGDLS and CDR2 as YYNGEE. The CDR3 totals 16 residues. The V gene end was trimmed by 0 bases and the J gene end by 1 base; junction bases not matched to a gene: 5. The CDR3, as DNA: TGTGCCAGCAGCGTAGAGGGGGCCCGTGGCACAGATACGCAGTATTTT. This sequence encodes CASSVEGARGTDTQYF. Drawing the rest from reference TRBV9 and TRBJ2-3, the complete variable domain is DSGVTQTPKHLITATGQRVTLRCSPRSGDLSVYWYQQSLDQGLQFLIQYYNGEERAKGNILERFSAQQFPDLHSELNLSSLELGDSALYFCASSVEGARGTDTQYFGPGTRLTVL.